A single sample gave rise to the 23 T cell receptor beta chains below, sequenced in a study of shared clonotypes between healthy human individuals. Only in-frame clones appear in the TCRdb table, and some are missing; sequencing was by immunoSEQ multiplex PCR. Of about 1.5 million clones listed, around 95% were seen once; the top ten hold roughly 1.2%. Specimen: naive CD4+ T cells sorted from blood. Subset given: CD45RA+ positively selected. Receptors originate from a man aged 25 to 45 in good health.

The gene calls are TRBV10-3 and TRBJ2-3; 8 positions agree with TRBD1. Germline V gene sequence: CDR1 ENHRY, CDR2 SYGVKD. This CDR3 has 15 amino acids. V shed 2 bases, J shed 5 bases, and the junction held 6 bases outside the gene matches. The CDR3 bases are TGTGCCATCAGTGAGAGTCCAGGGGGCGTAGATACGCAGTATTTT. Translated, it gives CAISESPGGVDTQYF.

The V and J genes are TRBV10-3 and TRBJ1-2, with unresolved D. Deletions cut 2 bases from V and 1 base from J, with 8 bases between. The CDR3 runs 14 residues. From germline, CDR1 is ENHRY and CDR2 SYGVKD. The CDR3 region has the DNA TGTGCCATCAGTGAGCATGGAGGTAACTATGGCTACACCTTC. Translating gives CAISEHGGNYGYTF.

The rearrangement links TRBV6-5 to TRBJ1-2, with D perhaps TRBD1 (5 bases). The CDR3 contains 16 residues. Germline V gene data show CDR1 as MNHEY and CDR2 as SVGAGI. The V and J ends lost 4 bases and 5 bases respectively, with 20 bases between them. The CDR3 region is CASSSTFPQGRYGYTF. In nucleotides, the CDR3 is TGTGCCAGCAGTTCTACGTTTCCCCAGGGTCGTTATGGCTACACCTTC.

About this clone: Other DNA sequences in this sample translate to the same CDR3. The rearrangement uses TRBV20-1 and TRBJ2-1, with D tentatively TRBD2 (5 bases). The ends were cut back, 3 bases at V and 7 bases at J, with 7 bases in the middle. The germline gives CDR1 DFQATT, CDR2 SNEGSKA (reference sequence). The CDR3 length is 11 residues. The CDR3 region has the DNA TGCAGTGCTAGGTCGGGGAATGAGCAGTTCTTC. Translated: CSARSGNEQFF.

The rearrangement joins TRBV19 to TRBJ2-7; TRBD2 matches at 10 bases. Per the germline V gene, CDR1 is LNHDA and CDR2 is SQIVND (reference sequence). The length of the CDR3 is 16 residues. Losses at the gene ends were 1 base for V and 5 bases for J; bases not matched to a gene: 8. CDR3 coding DNA: TGTGCCAGTAGTATAGTAGGGCTAGCGGGAGACAACGAGCAGTACTTC. Translated, it gives CASSIVGLAGDNEQYF. Full variable domain (remainder filled in from reference TRBV19 and TRBJ2-7): DGGITQSPKYLFRKEGQNVTLSCEQNLNHDAMYWYRQDPGQGLRLIYYSQIVNDFQKGDIAEGYSVSREKKESFPLTVTSAQKNPTAFYLCASSIVGLAGDNEQYFGPGTRLTVT.

This chain joins TRBV9 and TRBJ1-1; tentative D call: TRBD1 (5 bases). Looked up from germline, CDR1 is SGDLS and CDR2 is YYNGEE. This CDR3 is built from 14 residues. V lost 3 bases to trimming and J lost 4 bases, with 13 bases between them. CDR3 in DNA: TGTGCCAGCAGCGCTCAGGGTCAGAGCACTGAAGCTTTCTTT. This translates into CASSAQGQSTEAFF.

This chain joins TRBV5-4 and TRBJ2-1; D is possibly TRBD2 (6 bases). Germline values: CDR1 SGHNT, CDR2 YYREEE (reference sequence). CDR3 length equals 14 residues. Deletions cut 4 bases from V and 7 bases from J, with 15 bases between. CDR3 bases: TGTGCCAGCAGCCCGGAGGGTCCCAGAAATGAGCAGTTCTTC. This gives the protein CASSPEGPRNEQFF. The variable domain in full, completed from reference TRBV5-4 and TRBJ2-1, reads ETGVTQSPTHLIKTRGQQVTLRCSSQSGHNTVSWYQQALGQGPQFIFQYYREEENGRGNFPPRFSGLQFPNYSSELNVNALELDDSALYLCASSPEGPRNEQFFGPGTRLTVL.

For this clone: Distinct nucleotide sequences in the sample also encode this CDR3. This chain joins TRBV18 and TRBJ2-7; tentatively, D is TRBD1 (8 bases). This CDR3 spans 15 amino acids. Trimming took off 3 bases at V and 1 base at J, with 13 bases between the two ends. Germline assignment: CDR1 KGHSH and CDR2 LQKENI. The chain's CDR3 is CASSPTGGGSYEQYF. Written as DNA, the CDR3 is TGTGCCAGCTCACCCACAGGGGGGGGGTCCTACGAGCAGTACTTC. Variable domain in full (rest from reference TRBV18 and TRBJ2-7): NAGVMQNPRHLVRRRGQEARLRCSPMKGHSHVYWYRQLPEEGLKFMVYLQKENIIDESGMPKERFSAEFPKEGPSILRIQQVVRGDSAAYFCASSPTGGGSYEQYFGPGTRLTVT.

CDR3 amino acids: CSGRVNEQFF. The DNA for the CDR3 is TGCAGCGGCCGCGTAAATGAGCAGTTCTTC. J is TRBJ2-1 and V is TRBV29-1; no clear D gene. CDR1 SQVTM and CDR2 ANQGSEA come from the germline V gene. The CDR3 totals 10 residues. Trimming took 7 bases from V and 7 from J, leaving 8 bases between them.

This sequence joins TRBV13 and TRBJ2-1, with D possibly matching TRBD2 (6 bases). Germline V gene lookup returns CDR1 PRHDT and CDR2 FYEKMQ (reference sequence). The length of the CDR3 is 15 residues. V lost 0 bases, J lost 2 bases, and 8 bases lay in between. The CDR3 loop reads CASSLGPGAYNEQFF. The CDR3 nucleotides are TGTGCCAGCAGCTTAGGCCCGGGGGCCTACAATGAGCAGTTCTTC.

This chain uses TRBV4-1 with TRBJ2-3; 11 nucleotides align to TRBD2. V lost 4 bases and J lost 2; bases outside the gene matches: 8. This CDR3 comprises 17 residues. The germline CDR1 and CDR2 sequences are MGHRA and YSYEKL. CDR3: CASSPTVAGGPTDTQYF. CDR3 bases: TGCGCCAGCAGCCCAACTGTAGCGGGAGGGCCCACAGATACGCAGTATTTT.

A word on this clone: Other DNA sequences in the sample encode the same CDR3. Here the CDR3 DNA reads TGTGCCAGCAGTTCAGCCACTGAAGCTTTCTTT. This encodes CASSSATEAFF. The chain carries TRBV7-9 and TRBJ1-1; D gene uncertain. The length of the CDR3 is 11 residues. Germline CDR1 SEHNR, CDR2 FQNEAQ (reference sequence). V lost 6 bases, J lost 4 bases, and 6 bases lay in between.

As for this clone: One end of the junction is discordant with germline, which a read error may explain. The V call is TRBV7-7, the J call TRBJ2-5; D remains unclear. The CDR3 extends over 17 amino acids. Germline-derived CDR1 and CDR2 are SSHAT and FNYEAQ (reference sequence). The CDR3 DNA is TGTGCTAGCAGCTTATCTATTTTGGACCTCAGGAAAGAGACCCAGTACTTC. Its protein product is CASSLSILDLRKETQYF.

The V call is TRBV6-5, the J call TRBJ1-2; D gene uncertain. V was clipped by 0 bases and J by 0 bases, with 5 bases between them. The CDR3 totals 14 residues. Germline V gene sequence: CDR1 MNHEY, CDR2 SVGAGI. CDR3 residues: CASSYSRSNYGYTF. In nucleotides, the CDR3 is TGTGCCAGCAGTTACTCGAGATCTAACTATGGCTACACCTTC.

This chain joins TRBV10-1 and TRBJ2-3; D gene ambiguous. Trimming shortened V by 6 bases and J by 0 bases, and 10 bases separated the two germline ends. The CDR3 consists of 14 residues. Germline CDR1 is WNHNN and CDR2 is SYGVQD (reference sequence). CDR3 in DNA: TGCGCCAGCAGCGCCAGGCGGAGCACAGATACGCAGTATTTT. It codes for CASSARRSTDTQYF.

This clone has a single count. This chain joins TRBV18 and TRBJ2-7; TRBD1 is a possible D gene (5 bases). CDR3 length equals 16 residues. V shed 2 bases and J shed 0 bases, with 14 bases lying between them. Germline V gene lookup returns CDR1 KGHSH and CDR2 LQKENI. CDR3 sequence (DNA): TGTGCCAGCTCACCAAGACAGATCGGTGTCTCCTACGAGCAGTACTTC. Translated, it gives CASSPRQIGVSYEQYF. The whole variable domain, filled in from reference TRBV18 and TRBJ2-7, reads NAGVMQNPRHLVRRRGQEARLRCSPMKGHSHVYWYRQLPEEGLKFMVYLQKENIIDESGMPKERFSAEFPKEGPSILRIQQVVRGDSAAYFCASSPRQIGVSYEQYFGPGTRLTVT.

The V gene is TRBV7-8, the J gene TRBJ1-4; D uncertain. Germline V CDR1 and CDR2: SGHVS, FQNEAQ. V lost 3 bases and J 7 bases, leaving 6 bases between the germline ends. The length of the CDR3 is 12 residues. CDR3: CASSFVFEKLFF. CDR3 DNA: TGTGCCAGCAGCTTCGTTTTTGAAAAACTGTTTTTT.

The chain uses TRBV29-1 and TRBJ1-2; D may be TRBD1 (5 bases). Trimming shortened V by 6 bases and J by 4 bases, and 15 bases separated the two germline ends. This CDR3 is 13 amino acids long. The V gene's germline CDR1 is SQVTM and CDR2 ANQGSEA. The CDR3 is CSVSAAGTYGYTF. As DNA, the CDR3 is TGCAGCGTCTCGGCTGCGGGGACCTATGGCTACACCTTC.

This chain joins TRBV7-9 and TRBJ1-2; D is perhaps TRBD1 (6 bases). Germline lookup yields CDR1 SEHNR and CDR2 FQNEAQ (reference sequence). The ends were cut back, 2 bases at V and 6 bases at J, with 13 bases in the middle. The CDR3 is 14 amino acids. In DNA form, the CDR3 reads TGTGCCAGCAGCTTAAGGGGACAATTGGATGGCTACACCTTC. It is translated as CASSLRGQLDGYTF.

This chain joins TRBV19 and TRBJ2-2, with 8 bases lining up with TRBD1. CDR1 and CDR2 from the germline V gene are LNHDA and SQIVND (reference sequence). The CDR3 runs 17 residues. V shed 4 bases and J 6 bases; nucleotides not matched to a gene: 13. This chain's CDR3 is CASSTTGQGGRAGELFF. The CDR3 nucleotides are TGTGCCAGTAGTACTACCGGACAGGGAGGCAGGGCCGGGGAGCTGTTTTTT. Combining the CDR3 with reference TRBV19 and TRBJ2-2 gives the whole variable domain DGGITQSPKYLFRKEGQNVTLSCEQNLNHDAMYWYRQDPGQGLRLIYYSQIVNDFQKGDIAEGYSVSREKKESFPLTVTSAQKNPTAFYLCASSTTGQGGRAGELFFGEGSRLTVL.

V is TRBV5-4 and J is TRBJ2-1; the match to TRBD1 covers 10 bases. J gave up 4 bases and V 3 bases, and 4 bases lay outside the gene matches. Germline V gene data show CDR1 as SGHNT and CDR2 as YYREEE (reference sequence). The CDR3 has 15 amino acids. The CDR3 spells CASSWGTGDYNEQFF. The CDR3 DNA follows: TGTGCCAGCAGCTGGGGGACAGGGGATTACAATGAGCAGTTCTTC.

The sample holds one count of this clone. This chain links TRBV9 with TRBJ2-7; TRBD1 agrees at 7 bases. Trimming took 4 bases from V and 9 from J; bases not matched to a gene: 10. CDR1 is SGDLS, CDR2 YYNGEE, per germline. This CDR3 is 13 amino acids long. The CDR3 nucleotides read TGTGCCAGCAGCACCCGACAGGGCTCTTGGCAGTACTTC. Amino acid sequence: CASSTRQGSWQYF.

The chain uses TRBV29-1 and TRBJ2-7; 16 bases are shared with TRBD2. From germline, CDR1 is SQVTM and CDR2 ANQGSEA. Trimming at V came to 6 bases and at J to 9 bases, leaving 11 bases not matched to a gene. This CDR3 contains 15 residues. The CDR3 loop is CSVGAPGTSGRGQYF. Here the CDR3 DNA reads TGCAGCGTGGGGGCCCCCGGGACTAGCGGGAGGGGGCAGTACTTC.